A single sample is the source of the 24 T cell receptor beta chains below, sequenced in a study of response to subunit inactivated influenza vaccine. TCRdb used MiXCR to reprocess the RT-PCR reads, holding one entry per CDR3 protein. The sample carries approximately 500,000 distinct CDR3 sequences, approximately 20% recorded once. These data were likewise used in another study, on T cells expressing NK-cell markers. That publication notes: Making the TCR beta cDNA relied on 5'RACE template switching with UMIs.

The material sequenced was CD4+ T cells sorted from PBMCs, taken about 12 days after vaccination. The source of these receptors is a man aged 50-60 years who received an inactivated influenza vaccine.

The gene calls are TRBV6-5 and TRBJ1-6; no clear D gene. Germline V CDR1 and CDR2: MNHEY, SVGAGI. The CDR3 covers 15 residues. V dropped 2 bases and J dropped 6 bases, with 11 bases sitting between them. The CDR3 coding sequence is TGTGCCAGCAGTTACGTCTTCCGGGGTAATTCACCCCTCCACTTT. Translation: CASSYVFRGNSPLHF.

In this sample, this clonotype turned up a few times. This chain uses TRBV20-1 with TRBJ2-3; no reliable D call. CDR1 is DFQATT and CDR2 is SNEGSKA in the germline V gene (reference sequence). The CDR3 length is 13 residues. V lost 5 bases, J lost 4 bases, and 13 bases lay in between. CDR3 protein: CSAPILRSDTQYF. The CDR3 DNA is TGCAGTGCTCCCATTCTTAGATCAGATACGCAGTATTTT.

This clonotype was counted ten times or more. The genes are TRBV5-1 and TRBJ2-1; the D gene is possibly TRBD1 (6 bases). Trimming took 4 bases from V and 6 from J, leaving 14 bases between them. The CDR3 length is 14 residues. Germline CDR1 is SGHRS and CDR2 is YFSETQ. CDR3 region: CASSPIAGVNEQFF. The CDR3 nucleotides are TGCGCCAGCAGCCCCATTGCAGGGGTCAATGAGCAGTTCTTC.

The genes are TRBV7-2 and TRBJ2-5, with TRBD2 matching 8 bases. The length of the CDR3 is 16 residues. With 5 bases clipped from V and 4 bases from J, the junction kept 12 bases outside the gene matches. Germline lookup yields CDR1 SGHTA and CDR2 FQGNSA. The CDR3, as DNA: TGTGCCAGCAGCATGACCGGGACTAGAAGGTCAGAGACCCAGTACTTC. Amino acid sequence: CASSMTGTRRSETQYF.

This chain connects TRBV7-2 to TRBJ2-3, with 7 bases aligning to TRBD2. There are 15 residues in the CDR3. V gave up 2 bases and J gave up 2 bases; unmatched junction bases: 4. Germline V lookup: CDR1 SGHTA, CDR2 FQGNSA. The CDR3 is CASSLKAGFTDTQYF. CDR3 coding DNA: TGTGCCAGCAGCTTAAAAGCGGGGTTCACAGATACGCAGTATTTT.

This clonotype was detected only a few times. The rearrangement joins TRBV29-1 to TRBJ2-1, with D possibly TRBD1 on 6 matching bases. Germline V gene data show CDR1 as SQVTM and CDR2 as ANQGSEA. Deletions cut 0 bases from V and 8 bases from J, with 14 bases between. This CDR3 is 14 amino acids long. Here the CDR3 reads CSVEELTGWDEQFF. The CDR3 nucleotides are TGCAGCGTTGAAGAACTAACAGGGTGGGATGAGCAGTTCTTC.

V usage is TRBV4-1 and J usage is TRBJ1-4, with D possibly being TRBD1 (6 bases). Germline V lookup: CDR1 MGHRA, CDR2 YSYEKL. This CDR3 is built from 18 residues. V lost 6 bases, J lost 1 base, and 21 bases lay in between. DNA for the CDR3: TGCGCCAGCAGACAACCGGGCCAGGGGAGGGGAACTAATGAAAAACTGTTTTTT. Its translation is CASRQPGQGRGTNEKLFF.

The rearrangement uses TRBV3-1 and TRBJ2-5; D gene unclear. Deletions cut 1 base from V and 7 bases from J, with 7 bases between. This CDR3 has 12 residues. The germline gives CDR1 LGHDT, CDR2 YNNKEL (reference sequence). CDR3 in amino acids: CASSQVIGTQYF. The CDR3 DNA reads TGTGCCAGCAGCCAAGTAATTGGGACCCAGTACTTC.

The chain couples TRBV12-3 or TRBV12-4 to TRBJ2-1; no clear D. The CDR3 is 11 residues long. Between the trimmed V and J ends, which lost 6 bases and 8 bases, there was a span of 8 bases. The CDR3 nucleotides read TGTGCCAGCAGCCTAATATATGAGCAGTTCTTC. Translated, it gives CASSLIYEQFF.

This clonotype was observed a few times. This sequence joins TRBV28 and TRBJ1-3; perhaps TRBD1 as D (5 bases). The germline gives CDR1 MDHEN, CDR2 SYDVKM. The CDR3 sequence is 16 residues long. V lost 0 bases and J lost 0, with 9 bases in between. Here the CDR3 reads CASSLWTDGSGNTIYF. The CDR3 DNA is TGTGCCAGCAGTTTATGGACAGACGGCTCTGGAAACACCATATATTTT. The full variable domain, rest sourced from reference TRBV28 and TRBJ1-3, is DVKVTQSSRYLVKRTGEKVFLECVQDMDHENMFWYRQDPGLGLRLIYFSYDVKMKEKGDIPEGYSVSREKKERFSLILESASTNQTSMYLCASSLWTDGSGNTIYFGEGSWLTVV.

The chain combines TRBV7-9 with TRBJ1-2; maybe TRBD1 (5 bases). The length of the CDR3 is 13 residues. V dropped 6 bases and J dropped 5 bases, with 13 bases sitting between them. CDR1 SEHNR and CDR2 FQNEAQ come from the germline V gene (reference sequence). In nucleotides, the CDR3 is TGTGCCAGCAGTCCCCTCAGGGATTATGGCTACACCTTC. Translating gives CASSPLRDYGYTF.

J is TRBJ1-6 and V is TRBV7-6; 8 bases are shared with TRBD1. V trimming: 4 bases; J trimming: 5 bases; junction bases outside the gene matches: 1. Germline CDR1 and CDR2: SGHVS and FNYEAQ. CDR3 length: 14 amino acids. The CDR3 sequence is CASSSDRDNSPLHF. As DNA, the CDR3 is TGTGCCAGCAGCTCGGACAGGGATAATTCACCCCTCCACTTT.

V is TRBV5-1 and J is TRBJ2-7; 11 bases line up with TRBD1. The V and J ends lost 1 base and 7 bases, in that order; junction bases with no gene match: 7. Germline V gene data show CDR1 as SGHRS and CDR2 as YFSETQ. This CDR3 has 15 residues. CDR3 in DNA: TGCGCCAGCAGCTTGTCACCGGACAGGGGGCAAGAGCAGTACTTC. The encoded protein is CASSLSPDRGQEQYF. The full variable domain, its missing parts supplied by reference TRBV5-1 and TRBJ2-7, is KAGVTQTPRYLIKTRGQQVTLSCSPISGHRSVSWYQQTPGQGLQFLFEYFSETQRNKGNFPGRFSGRQFSNSRSEMNVSTLELGDSALYLCASSLSPDRGQEQYFGPGTRLTVT.

The chain carries TRBV4-2 and TRBJ1-2; D remains unclear. This CDR3 is 16 amino acids long. Trimming took off 1 base at V and 3 bases at J, with 15 bases between the two ends. CDR1 and CDR2 (germline): LGHNA, YNFKEQ. For the CDR3, the DNA is TGTGCCAGCAGCCAAGGGGCCTCGGGGTTGGACTATGGCTACACCTTC. Protein sequence: CASSQGASGLDYGYTF.

V and J are TRBV7-2 and TRBJ2-3; D remains ambiguous. Trimming removed 0 bases from V and 2 bases from J, with 6 bases in between. This CDR3 is 14 amino acids long. The germline gives CDR1 SGHTA, CDR2 FQGNSA. The CDR3 nucleotides are TGTGCCAGCAGCTTAGCGGCCAACACAGATACGCAGTATTTT. Translated, it gives CASSLAANTDTQYF.

This clonotype showed up just a few times. This rearrangement joins TRBV7-2 to TRBJ2-3; tentatively, D is TRBD2 (5 bases). Germline V CDR1 and CDR2: SGHTA, FQGNSA. The CDR3 covers 16 residues. V lost 0 bases to trimming and J lost 6 bases, with 16 bases between them. CDR3 nucleotides: TGTGCCAGCAGCTTAGCTAGCAGCGGAGGATTGGATACGCAGTATTTT. Its translation is CASSLASSGGLDTQYF. Together with reference TRBV7-2 and TRBJ2-3, the CDR3 gives the full variable domain: GAGVSQSPSNKVTEKGKDVELRCDPISGHTALYWYRQSLGQGLEFLIYFQGNSAPDKSGLPSDRFSAERTGGSVSTLTIQRTQQEDSAVYLCASSLASSGGLDTQYFGPGTRLTVL.

This clonotype was observed a handful of times. The chain has TRBV12-3 or TRBV12-4 and TRBJ2-7, with 11 bases identical to TRBD1. Unmatched junction bases numbered 12, after V lost 5 bases and J lost 9 bases. The CDR3 totals 15 residues. CDR3 in DNA: TGTGCCAGCAGTCCCACACCGGGACAGGGGGTCGGGCAGTACTTC. As protein: CASSPTPGQGVGQYF.

There are a few counts of this clonotype. This rearrangement joins TRBV6-2 or TRBV6-3 to TRBJ1-5, with D tentatively TRBD1 (6 bases). Trimming left V 2 bases short and J 6 bases short, with 14 bases between. From germline, CDR1 is MNHEY and CDR2 SVGEGT. The CDR3 has 15 residues. The CDR3, as DNA: TGTGCCAGCAGTTACGGTTCAGGGGTTCCTCAGCCCCAGCATTTT. Protein sequence: CASSYGSGVPQPQHF.

In its sample, this clonotype was seen a few times. The V call is TRBV5-1, the J call TRBJ2-1, with TRBD1 matching over 9 bases. Germline V CDR1 and CDR2: SGHRS, YFSETQ. J lost 3 bases, V lost 5 bases, and 6 bases had no gene match. This CDR3 is 15 amino acids long. The CDR3, as DNA: TGCGCCAGCAGGTCCCGACAGGGGGTCTACAATGAGCAGTTCTTC. This translates into CASRSRQGVYNEQFF.

V usage is TRBV6-1 and J usage is TRBJ1-6, with a tentative D call TRBD1 (5 bases). Germline V lookup: CDR1 MNHNS, CDR2 SASEGT. Deletions cut 5 bases from V and 11 bases from J, with 19 bases between. The CDR3 runs to 15 residues. CDR3 bases: TGTGCCAGCAGTCCCCGACAGAGGTTAAGGGCACCCCTCCACTTT. The encoded protein is CASSPRQRLRAPLHF.

The table lists this clonotype with a few counts. This chain joins TRBV21-1 and TRBJ2-2; the table's D gene call, TRBD1, was not cross checked with the DNA. TRBV21-1 counts as a pseudogene. This CDR3 is built from 18 residues. CDR3 nucleotide sequence: TGTGCCAGCAGCAGAAATAGTAACCCGGGACATAACACCGGGGAGCTGTTTTTT. Its translation is CASSRNSNPGHNTGELFF.

A few counts support this clonotype. This rearrangement joins TRBV4-1 to TRBJ1-1; the D gene is possibly TRBD1 (5 bases). Germline CDR1 and CDR2: MGHRA and YSYEKL. This CDR3 is built from 17 residues. The V gene lost 4 bases and the J gene lost 8 bases, with 26 bases spanning the gap. CDR3 in DNA: TGCGCCAGCAGCCGTTTCAGTATTGGGGCTGGCGAGGTGGAAGCTTTCTTT. It encodes CASSRFSIGAGEVEAFF.

This clonotype was seen more than once but under ten times. The CDR3 region has the DNA TGCAGCCCGACTAGCGGGGGGCCGAATGAGCAGTTCTTC. This sequence encodes CSPTSGGPNEQFF. V gene TRBV20-1 combines with J gene TRBJ2-1, with TRBD2 matching over 13 bases. CDR1 and CDR2 (germline): DFQATT, SNEGSKA (reference sequence). The CDR3 has 13 residues.

This clonotype appeared a few times. The CDR3 loop is CASSQAVEGNTIYF. Written as DNA, the CDR3 is TGTGCCAGCAGCCAAGCAGTCGAAGGAAACACCATATATTTT. This chain joins TRBV4-2 and TRBJ1-3; D unresolved. The V end lost 1 base, the J end lost 4 bases, and 8 bases lay between the germline ends. The CDR3 is made up of 14 amino acids. CDR1 and CDR2 from the germline V gene are LGHNA and YNFKEQ.